This TCR beta chain stems from a study of response to subunit inactivated influenza vaccine. Broader study findings: That few new T cells are recruited by each seasonal influenza vaccination was the authors' suggestion.

V dropped 6 bases and J dropped 3 bases, with 12 bases sitting between them. Germline V gives CDR1 LGHDT, CDR2 YNNKEL (reference sequence). This CDR3 region has 14 residues. In TCRdb, the RT-PCR reads were re-called with MiXCR into one record per CDR3 protein. The table shows almost 250,000 distinct CDR3 sequences, with 12% occurring only once. As for this clonotype: Its antigen is as yet unknown.

V is TRBV3-1 and J is TRBJ1-3; no reliable D call. Sample: non-naive T cells sorted from PBMCs, taken 14 to 15 days before vaccination. This receptor was identified in a middle-aged man who received an inactivated influenza vaccine. CDR3: CASRRIGRGNTIYF. The CDR3 DNA is TGTGCCAGCAGACGGATCGGTCGTGGAAACACCATATATTTT.